Detailed here is one T cell receptor beta chain. This sample is part of a study of blood T cell repertoires in COVID-19. About the study: Samples came from the United States, Italy and Spain, spanning acute and convalescent COVID-19.

How the authors handled the data: Nucleated cell counts were estimated from reference gene primer amplification. The method was immunoSEQ multiplex PCR; TCRdb's version includes in-frame clones alone and lacks a portion of them. V, J and clone size reflect that table, while D and trimming were determined from the DNA. The sample has around 62,000 clones, 88% seen once. The germline V and J ends were trimmed by 1 base and 1 base, with 4 bases remaining between them. From germline, CDR1 is ENHRY and CDR2 SYGVKD. The CDR3 has 13 amino acids. Sequencing was performed on peripheral blood. This TCR derives from a woman aged 60-75 years with acute or convalescent COVID-19. The chain combines TRBV10-3 with TRBJ2-5; D ambiguous. The CDR3 loop is CAISEYTQETQYF. In nucleotides, the CDR3 is TGTGCCATCAGTGAGTACACCCAAGAGACCCAGTACTTC.